Included here is one T cell receptor beta chain sequence, with context. Its target is unknown. These data come from a study of persistence of HIV-infected CD4 T cells. Across the whole study: Anti-CD3/anti-CD28 beads activated more cells than antigen stimulation did. Study outcomes and limitations: TCR oligoclonality correlated with proviral oligoclonality in the same sorted populations. Bulk TCR data could not be restricted to HIV-1-infected CMV-responding cells.

V dropped 5 bases and J dropped 5 bases, with 25 bases sitting between them. This CDR3 contains 19 residues. Germline V CDR1 and CDR2: WNHNN, SYGVQD (reference sequence). This was the immunoSEQ version 4 assay in survey mode. Assay used: immunoSEQ multiplex PCR; TCRdb lists only in-frame clones, some missing. There are tens of thousands of clones in the sample; about 87% occur only once, and more than 0.4% lies in the top ten. Anti-CD3/anti-CD28 beads served as a nonspecific positive control stimulus. Sorting selected CD4+ T cells upregulating both CD40 ligand and CD69. Anti-CD28/CD49d costimulation, CD40-blocking antibody and enfuvirtide were given to CD8-depleted PBMCs for less than 20 hours.

This material consisted of CD4+ T cells sorted from PBMCs after roughly 18-hour stimulation, taken from a patient who received antiretroviral therapy. The V and J genes are TRBV10-1 and TRBJ2-6, with unresolved D. The clonotype was recovered from an adult woman with HIV who was CMV-seropositive. The CDR3 coding sequence is TGCGCCAGCAGTTATACGTTAAGATCGGCGCAAAGTCGGGCCAACGTCCTGACTTTC. Translation: CASSYTLRSAQSRANVLTF.